This T cell receptor beta chain came from a study of blood T cell repertoires in COVID-19. For the study at large: Sample material is recorded as cDNA or gDNA derived from T cells, B-cell-depleted T cells, or PBMCs.

Libraries were prepared by immunoSEQ multiplex PCR; TCRdb keeps only in-frame clonotypes and omits some of them. Among some 150,000 clones, 88% were seen once, and the ten largest hold 0.95% to 1.5%. Participants were placed into cohorts based on the clinical history they reported. Per germline, CDR1 KGHSH and CDR2 LQKENI. The CDR3 spans 14 residues. V was clipped by 4 bases and J by 8 bases, with 17 bases between them. The sample consisted of PBMCs or T cells enriched from blood (not recorded which). This receptor was taken from a woman in her 30s with acute COVID-19. The genes are TRBV18 and TRBJ1-1; TRBD1 might be the D (6 bases). CDR3 nucleotide sequence: TGTGCCAGCTCACGAAGGACAGCCTTTGACGAAGCTTTCTTT. Protein: CASSRRTAFDEAFF.